The 14 T cell receptor beta chains in this list originate from one sample, sequenced in a study of blood T cell repertoires in COVID-19. Method: immunoSEQ multiplex PCR; TCRdb's copy keeps in-frame clones and lacks some. The table lists around 70,000 clones, about 82% of them singletons. Sequencing input: peripheral blood. The source is an elderly woman with active or convalescent COVID-19.

The genes are TRBV18 and TRBJ1-3; D gene unclear. This CDR3 region has 16 residues. The germline V gene has CDR1 KGHSH and CDR2 LQKENI. Between the trimmed V and J ends, which lost 3 bases and 4 bases, there was a span of 16 bases. The CDR3 DNA is TGTGCCAGCTCACCCACCGGTAATGAAGAGGGAAACACCATATATTTT. This codes for CASSPTGNEEGNTIYF.

The chain joins TRBV4-3 to TRBJ2-2, with 10 nucleotides matching TRBD1. This CDR3 has 15 residues. Per the germline V gene, CDR1 is LGHNA and CDR2 is YSLEER. Losses at the gene ends were 5 bases for V and 4 bases for J; bases not matched to a gene: 4. CDR3 amino acids: CASSLGQGGTGELFF. CDR3 DNA sequence: TGCGCCAGCAGCTTAGGACAGGGGGGCACCGGGGAGCTGTTTTTT.

The chain combines TRBV27 with TRBJ2-1; D is perhaps TRBD1 (5 bases). The CDR3 is 16 amino acids. CDR1 is MNHEY and CDR2 is SMNVEV in the germline V gene (reference sequence). The ends were cut back, 3 bases at V and 0 bases at J, with 12 bases in the middle. CDR3 in DNA: TGTGCCAGCAGTTTCGCCTCGCAGGGCTCCTACAATGAGCAGTTCTTC. Translated, it gives CASSFASQGSYNEQFF.

The chain joins TRBV5-1 to TRBJ1-4, with a tentative D call TRBD1 (6 bases). Trimming pared 0 bases from V and 9 bases from J, leaving 15 bases between. Germline loops: CDR1 SGHRS, CDR2 YFSETQ. CDR3 size: 15 residues. CDR3 DNA sequence: TGCGCCAGCAGCTTGGAGGCAGGGGCTTTTAAAAAACTGTTTTTT. This codes for CASSLEAGAFKKLFF. The entire variable domain, with the rest obtained from reference TRBV5-1 and TRBJ1-4, is as follows: KAGVTQTPRYLIKTRGQQVTLSCSPISGHRSVSWYQQTPGQGLQFLFEYFSETQRNKGNFPGRFSGRQFSNSRSEMNVSTLELGDSALYLCASSLEAGAFKKLFFGSGTQLSVL.

The chain employs TRBV5-1 and TRBJ2-7, with 13 bases lining up with TRBD2. The germline V gene has CDR1 SGHRS and CDR2 YFSETQ. The CDR3 is 17 amino acids. Trimming at V came to 0 bases and at J to 0 bases, leaving 3 bases not matched to a gene. CDR3 protein: CASSLGTSGGGSYEQYF. The CDR3, as DNA: TGCGCCAGCAGCTTGGGTACTAGCGGGGGGGGCTCCTACGAGCAGTACTTC.

The rearrangement joins TRBV10-1 to TRBJ1-3; D remains ambiguous. Germline V gives CDR1 WNHNN, CDR2 SYGVQD (reference sequence). The CDR3 totals 12 residues. V dropped 4 bases and J dropped 2 bases, with 3 bases sitting between them. This CDR3 reads CASSATGNTIYF. DNA for the CDR3: TGCGCCAGCAGTGCCACTGGAAACACCATATATTTT.

The table lists this clone with a few counts. V gene TRBV5-5 combines with J gene TRBJ1-1, with a weak D call TRBD1 (6 bases). Germline V lookup: CDR1 SGHKS, CDR2 YYEKEE (reference sequence). The CDR3 extends over 14 amino acids. With 1 base removed from V and 4 bases from J, the gap between germline ends came to 11 bases. The CDR3 coding sequence is TGTGCCAGCAGCTTGTGGGGAGGGGGCACTGAAGCTTTCTTT. This sequence encodes CASSLWGGGTEAFF.

This chain uses TRBV10-3 with TRBJ2-3; 10 bases are shared with TRBD2. Trimming at V came to 0 bases and at J to 6 bases, leaving 21 bases not matched to a gene. The germline V gene encodes CDR1 ENHRY and CDR2 SYGVKD. The CDR3 is made up of 21 amino acids. The DNA for the CDR3 is TGTGCCATCAGTGAGTCGCCGGGACTAGCGACGCGGGGGGGACCACAGGATACGCAGTATTTT. Translated: CAISESPGLATRGGPQDTQYF.

The chain is built from TRBV6-5 and TRBJ2-1; 9 bases are shared with TRBD2. The germline gives CDR1 MNHEY, CDR2 SVGAGI. The CDR3 extends over 15 amino acids. Trimming at V came to 10 bases and at J to 4 bases, leaving 11 bases not matched to a gene. CDR3: CATLGAGGLYNEQFF. CDR3 coding DNA: TGTGCCACCCTGGGTGCGGGGGGGCTATACAATGAGCAGTTCTTC.

The chain recombines TRBV2 with TRBJ2-2, with D possibly TRBD2 on 7 matching bases. The CDR3 covers 15 residues. Trimming stripped 3 bases from V and 4 bases from J, with 12 bases between. The germline CDR1 and CDR2 sequences are SNHLY and FYNNEI. The CDR3 loop reads CASSEGGPGTGELFF. In DNA form, the CDR3 reads TGTGCCAGCAGTGAGGGGGGGCCGGGCACCGGGGAGCTGTTTTTT.

The chain carries TRBV5-1 and TRBJ1-4, with TRBD1 identical over 7 bases. This CDR3 region has 15 residues. Germline V gene data show CDR1 as SGHRS and CDR2 as YFSETQ. J was trimmed by 8 bases and V by 3 bases; bases with no gene match: 10. CDR3 sequence (DNA): TGCGCCAGCAGCTCAGATGGGGGACAGAAGGAAAAACTGTTTTTT. Translating it yields CASSSDGGQKEKLFF.

This chain uses TRBV6-5 with TRBJ1-2; perhaps TRBD1 as D (5 bases). The CDR3 extends over 15 amino acids. From germline, CDR1 is MNHEY and CDR2 SVGAGI. Trimming stripped 2 bases from V and 4 bases from J, with 14 bases between. The CDR3 region is CASSYDSRGSYGYTF. For the CDR3, the DNA is TGTGCCAGCAGTTACGATAGTAGGGGCAGCTATGGCTACACCTTC.

The genes are TRBV24-1 and TRBJ1-2; no definite D call. V was clipped by 9 bases and J by 6 bases, with 10 bases between them. CDR1 is KGHDR, CDR2 SFDVKD, per germline. The CDR3 has 11 residues. The CDR3 DNA is TGTGCCACCGAATCCCCAGATGGCTACACCTTC. Protein sequence: CATESPDGYTF.

The rearrangement links TRBV27 to TRBJ2-5; a weak D match, TRBD2 (6 bases). This CDR3 contains 15 residues. The V gene's germline CDR1 is MNHEY and CDR2 SMNVEV (reference sequence). Between the trimmed V and J ends, which lost 3 bases and 5 bases, there was a span of 16 bases. This CDR3 is CASSFPPGARETQYF. The CDR3 DNA follows: TGTGCCAGCAGTTTTCCCCCGGGAGCTCGGGAGACCCAGTACTTC.